The T cell receptor (beta chain) described here comes from a study of blood T cell repertoires in COVID-19. About the study: Material from acute and convalescent COVID-19 was sourced from the United States, Italy and Spain. PBMCs, B-cell-depleted T cells, or T cells provided the cDNA or gDNA that made up the material.

In the original processing: Reference gene primer amplification gave nucleated cell count estimates. Only in-frame clones appear in the TCRdb table, and some are missing; sequencing was by immunoSEQ multiplex PCR. D and trimming come from the DNA, and the V and J calls and clone size come from that table. The profile shows 25,000 to 30,000 clones, 85% to 90% of them singletons. The CDR3 is 13 residues long. V was clipped by 5 bases and J by 6 bases, with 13 bases between them. CDR1 and CDR2 (germline): MNHEY, SVGEGT. This receptor was identified in a man aged 65-85 years with active COVID-19. The sequencing sample was made of peripheral blood. The V and J genes are TRBV6-2 or TRBV6-3 and TRBJ1-2; unclear D gene. The CDR3 DNA sequence: TGTGCCAGCAGTACATCGTTCTCCCATGGCTACACCTTC. Residues: CASSTSFSHGYTF.